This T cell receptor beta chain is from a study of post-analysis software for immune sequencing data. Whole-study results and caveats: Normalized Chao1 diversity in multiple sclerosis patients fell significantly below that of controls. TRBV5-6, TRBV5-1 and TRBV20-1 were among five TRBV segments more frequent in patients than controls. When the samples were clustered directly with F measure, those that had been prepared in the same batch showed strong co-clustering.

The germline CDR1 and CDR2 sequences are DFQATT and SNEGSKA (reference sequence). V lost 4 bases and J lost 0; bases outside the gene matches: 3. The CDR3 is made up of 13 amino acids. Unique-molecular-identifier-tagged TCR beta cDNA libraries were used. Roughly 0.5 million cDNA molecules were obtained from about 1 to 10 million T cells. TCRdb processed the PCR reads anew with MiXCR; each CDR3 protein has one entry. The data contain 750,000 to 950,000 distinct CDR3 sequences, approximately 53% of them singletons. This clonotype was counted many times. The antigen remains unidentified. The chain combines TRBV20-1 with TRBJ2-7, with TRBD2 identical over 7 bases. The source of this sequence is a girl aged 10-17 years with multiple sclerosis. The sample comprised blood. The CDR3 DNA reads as TGCAGTGCTACTAGCGGAAGCTCCTACGAGCAGTACTTC. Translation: CSATSGSSYEQYF.